Presented here are 26 T cell receptor beta chains from one specimen sequenced in a study of cytomegalovirus exposure and HLA in healthy donors (dated by TCRdb to the late 2010s). Receptor libraries were prepared by the immunoSEQ multiplex PCR assay. For the multiplex PCR, a mixture combining 60 forward primers for TCR Vbeta segments and 13 reverse primers for TCR Jbeta segments was used. The source is immuneACCESS, and TCRdb retained only in-frame sequences with V and J called. Part of the clones is not carried over; for the studies checked, unresolved V genes explain less than half of this, and the remainder is unexplained. The sample table holds under 200,000 clones, of which approximately 73% were seen once. The ten largest clones capture 1.3% to 1.5% of the sample. Sequences were obtained from PBMCs. These receptors all come from a man between 50 and 59 years old in good health and CMV-seronegative.

The chain recombines TRBV27 with TRBJ2-5; D not resolved. From germline, CDR1 is MNHEY and CDR2 SMNVEV (reference sequence). The CDR3 is 14 residues long. V lost 3 bases, J lost 2 bases, and 10 bases lay in between. The CDR3 DNA follows: TGTGCCAGCAGTTTCCGTGGCAGACAAGAGACCCAGTACTTC. This translates into CASSFRGRQETQYF.

This clone was observed many times. This chain uses TRBV2 with TRBJ1-1; the match to TRBD1 covers 7 bases. This CDR3 is built from 11 residues. CDR1 is SNHLY, CDR2 FYNNEI, per germline. With 8 bases clipped from V and 11 bases from J, the junction kept 8 bases outside the gene matches. CDR3 loop: CASGVRGDAFF. DNA for the CDR3: TGTGCCAGCGGGGTCAGGGGGGACGCTTTCTTT.

The chain combines TRBV7-6 with TRBJ2-3; possible D gene TRBD2, 6 bases. Germline lookup yields CDR1 SGHVS and CDR2 FNYEAQ. The CDR3 runs to 18 residues. The V end was cut by 5 bases, the J end by 0 bases, with 21 bases between. CDR3 sequence (DNA): TGTGCCAGCAGCCCAGACCACCGCCTAGCGCCTAGCACAGATACGCAGTATTTT. Its protein product is CASSPDHRLAPSTDTQYF.

This clone was picked up a small number of times. The chain is built from TRBV27 and TRBJ2-1; 10 nucleotides line up with TRBD2. Germline loops: CDR1 MNHEY, CDR2 SMNVEV (reference sequence). The trim removed 4 bases at V and 3 bases at J, leaving 3 bases unmatched. The CDR3 sequence is 15 residues long. The CDR3: CASSSSGGVYNEQFF. The CDR3 coding sequence is TGTGCCAGCAGTTCCAGCGGGGGGGTCTACAATGAGCAGTTCTTC.

The rearrangement links TRBV4-2 to TRBJ2-3; maybe TRBD1 (5 bases). The CDR3 length is 14 residues. The germline V gene encodes CDR1 LGHNA and CDR2 YNFKEQ. V lost 0 bases and J lost 5, with 9 bases in between. The CDR3, as DNA: TGTGCCAGCAGCCAAGAAGGGGAAGAAGATACGCAGTATTTT. This translates into CASSQEGEEDTQYF.

This clone was counted once. The V and J genes are TRBV28 and TRBJ1-2; 10 nucleotides agree with TRBD1. V was clipped by 5 bases and J by 6 bases; unmatched bases: 6. The germline V gene encodes CDR1 MDHEN and CDR2 SYDVKM. This CDR3 has 14 residues. Here the CDR3 DNA reads TGTGCCAGCAGTCCCAGGACAGGGGGTAATGGCTACACCTTC. Translated: CASSPRTGGNGYTF.

This clone was observed once. The chain couples TRBV5-1 to TRBJ2-6; perhaps TRBD2 as D (5 bases). The V end lost 0 bases, the J end lost 0 bases, and 13 bases lay between the germline ends. The CDR3 totals 18 residues. Germline CDR1 is SGHRS and CDR2 is YFSETQ. The CDR3, as DNA: TGCGCCAGCAGCTTGGGAGGACTGGTCGGCTCTGGGGCCAACGTCCTGACTTTC. Translated, it gives CASSLGGLVGSGANVLTF.

This clone turned up a few times. This rearrangement joins TRBV4-1 to TRBJ1-4; a weak D match, TRBD1 (5 bases). V was clipped by 4 bases and J by 7 bases, with 13 bases between them. This CDR3 contains 14 residues. The germline gives CDR1 MGHRA, CDR2 YSYEKL. CDR3 protein: CASSPMGLSEKLFF. The CDR3 DNA reads as TGCGCCAGCAGCCCGATGGGGCTGAGTGAAAAACTGTTTTTT.

The table lists this clone with a few counts. V and J are TRBV6-5 and TRBJ2-1; D might be TRBD1 (5 bases). The CDR3 spans 15 residues. Germline lookup yields CDR1 MNHEY and CDR2 SVGAGI. Trimming pared 2 bases from V and 6 bases from J, leaving 14 bases between. The CDR3 loop reads CASSYKGQGPNEQFF. CDR3 sequence (DNA): TGTGCCAGCAGTTACAAGGGGCAGGGTCCCAATGAGCAGTTCTTC.

The J gene is TRBJ2-5, the V gene TRBV14, with a tentative D call TRBD1 (6 bases). V was cut by 2 bases and J by 5 bases, with 12 bases left in between. Germline values: CDR1 SGHDN, CDR2 FVKESK. CDR3 length: 14 amino acids. The CDR3 loop reads CASSQTRGAETQYF. DNA for the CDR3: TGTGCCAGCAGCCAAACCAGGGGAGCGGAGACCCAGTACTTC.

This clone counts as medium-sized. The chain has TRBV15 and TRBJ1-5; D is unresolved. Trimming cost V 0 bases and J 8 bases, with 11 bases left between them. CDR3 length equals 14 residues. Germline-derived CDR1 and CDR2 are LNHNV and YYDKDF (reference sequence). CDR3 coding DNA: TGTGCCACCAGCAGAGATAGCAGTAATGAGCCCCAGCATTTT. It encodes CATSRDSSNEPQHF.

J is TRBJ1-1 and V is TRBV7-2; D is perhaps TRBD1 (6 bases). The germline gives CDR1 SGHTA, CDR2 FQGNSA. V gave up 5 bases and J gave up 1 base, with 11 bases separating them. The CDR3 is made up of 14 amino acids. In DNA form, the CDR3 reads TGTGCCAGCAGCGTGACAGGCGCGAACACTGAAGCTTTCTTT. Translating it yields CASSVTGANTEAFF.

The sample holds one count of this clone. CDR3 nucleotides: TGCAGCGTTGCCCTAGCGGGGGAACCCGGGGAGCTGTTTTTT. Translating gives CSVALAGEPGELFF. The chain joins TRBV29-1 to TRBJ2-2, with TRBD2 matching 10 bases. The CDR3 loop spans 14 amino acids. The germline V gene encodes CDR1 SQVTM and CDR2 ANQGSEA. V lost 4 bases, J lost 6 bases, and 5 bases stayed unmatched.

The rearrangement links TRBV27 to TRBJ2-2; 8 bases match TRBD1. The CDR3 is 15 residues long. The germline gives CDR1 MNHEY, CDR2 SMNVEV (reference sequence). The V gene end was trimmed by 5 bases and the J gene end by 2 bases; junction bases not matched to a gene: 4. CDR3 in amino acids: CASSPGTGNTGELFF. DNA for the CDR3: TGTGCCAGCAGTCCCGGGACAGGTAACACCGGGGAGCTGTTTTTT.

The V and J genes are TRBV7-6 and TRBJ1-5, with unresolved D. The CDR3 runs to 14 residues. Per germline, CDR1 SGHVS and CDR2 FNYEAQ. V was clipped by 4 bases and J by 4 bases, with 11 bases between them. CDR3 sequence reads: CASSSGLSNQPQHF. The DNA for the CDR3 is TGTGCCAGCAGCTCAGGACTCTCTAATCAGCCCCAGCATTTT.

The chain is built from TRBV27 and TRBJ2-3; no definite D call. The CDR3 totals 12 residues. V was trimmed by 6 bases and J by 7 bases, leaving 11 bases between them. Germline V CDR1 and CDR2: MNHEY, SMNVEV (reference sequence). The DNA of the CDR3 is TGTGCCAGCAGCCATCTAGAACATACGCAGTATTTT. Protein product: CASSHLEHTQYF.

This clone has only a few counts. This chain uses TRBV6-4 with TRBJ1-5, with D uncertain. The germline gives CDR1 MRHNA, CDR2 SNTAGT. Trimming pared 5 bases from V and 0 bases from J, leaving 11 bases between. The CDR3 is made up of 15 amino acids. In DNA form, the CDR3 reads TGTGCCAGCAGTATAGAGGCCTATAGCAATCAGCCCCAGCATTTT. It yields the protein CASSIEAYSNQPQHF.

The chain combines TRBV27 with TRBJ2-3, with 15 bases lining up with TRBD2. Losses at the gene ends were 5 bases for V and 9 bases for J; bases not matched to a gene: 15. Germline assignment: CDR1 MNHEY and CDR2 SMNVEV (reference sequence). The CDR3 consists of 18 residues. The CDR3 region has the DNA TGTGCCAGCAGTCTAACGGACCCCGGACTAGCGGGGGGGCGCACGCAGTATTTT. Amino acid sequence: CASSLTDPGLAGGRTQYF.

The chain has TRBV19 and TRBJ2-3; possible D gene TRBD2, 5 bases. There are 14 residues in the CDR3. The V end was cut by 6 bases, the J end by 0 bases, with 10 bases between. Per the germline V gene, CDR1 is LNHDA and CDR2 is SQIVND (reference sequence). CDR3: CASSADSSTDTQYF. CDR3 sequence (DNA): TGTGCCAGTAGCGCGGACTCTAGCACAGATACGCAGTATTTT.

V and J are TRBV4-3 and TRBJ1-5; D remains unclear. CDR1 is LGHNA, CDR2 YSLEER, per germline. The CDR3 covers 13 residues. The ends were cut back, 0 bases at V and 7 bases at J, with 7 bases in the middle. The CDR3 nucleotides read TGCGCCAGCAGCCAAGAGGTCGGGCAGCCCCAGCATTTT. The encoded protein is CASSQEVGQPQHF.

The chain carries TRBV5-1 and TRBJ2-3; no definite D call. The CDR3 loop spans 13 amino acids. Germline-derived CDR1 and CDR2 are SGHRS and YFSETQ. With 0 bases removed from V and 5 bases from J, the gap between germline ends came to 7 bases. The CDR3 DNA reads as TGCGCCAGCAGCTTGGGGCGCGGAGATACGCAGTATTTT. This codes for CASSLGRGDTQYF.

This chain joins TRBV6-5 and TRBJ1-2; D may be TRBD1 (5 bases). This CDR3 spans 14 amino acids. Germline V gene sequence: CDR1 MNHEY, CDR2 SVGAGI. The germline V and J ends were trimmed by 2 bases and 4 bases, with 11 bases remaining between them. CDR3: CASSYGRGLYGYTF. For the CDR3, the DNA is TGTGCCAGCAGTTACGGGCGGGGACTCTATGGCTACACCTTC.

This sequence joins TRBV10-1 and TRBJ2-2; perhaps TRBD1 as D (5 bases). This CDR3 region has 15 residues. Per germline, CDR1 WNHNN and CDR2 SYGVQD (reference sequence). V was trimmed by 3 bases and J by 3 bases, leaving 11 bases between them. The CDR3 nucleotides are TGCGCCAGCAGTGAAGGGGTGACACACACCGGGGAGCTGTTTTTT. Protein product: CASSEGVTHTGELFF.

This chain uses TRBV5-8 with TRBJ2-7; 8 bases match TRBD2. J was trimmed by 2 bases and V by 0 bases; bases with no gene match: 1. CDR1 is SGHTS, CDR2 YDEGEE, per germline. CDR3 length: 14 residues. CDR3 sequence (DNA): TGTGCCAGCAGCTTGGGACTAGCGCCCTACGAGCAGTACTTC. Its translation is CASSLGLAPYEQYF.

The gene calls are TRBV5-6 and TRBJ1-2; no definite D call. The CDR3 extends over 11 amino acids. CDR1 is SGHDT and CDR2 is YYEEEE in the germline V gene. With 4 bases removed from V and 1 base from J, the gap between germline ends came to 2 bases. The CDR3 protein is CASSLNYGYTF. CDR3 DNA: TGTGCCAGCAGCCTTAACTATGGCTACACCTTC. The full variable domain, completed using reference TRBV5-6 and TRBJ1-2, is DAGVTQSPTHLIKTRGQQVTLRCSPKSGHDTVSWYQQALGQGPQFIFQYYEEEERQRGNFPDRFSGHQFPNYSSELNVNALLLGDSALYLCASSLNYGYTFGSGTRLTVV.

This clone was counted a few times. The chain carries TRBV28 and TRBJ1-1; 7 positions match TRBD1. This CDR3 contains 15 residues. Germline CDR1 reads MDHEN; CDR2 reads SYDVKM. The J segment lost 5 bases and the V segment lost 5 bases, leaving 11 bases of the junction unmatched. CDR3 loop: CASSPRTGYQTEAFF. CDR3 nucleotides: TGTGCCAGCAGTCCCCGGACAGGATATCAGACTGAAGCTTTCTTT.